A selection of T cell receptor beta chains follows, all from one sample in a study of blood T cell repertoires in COVID-19. Assay used: immunoSEQ multiplex PCR; TCRdb lists only in-frame clones, some missing. The sample lists 310,000 or so clones, 88% occurring once. The sample taken for sequencing was peripheral blood. The source is a woman aged 45-65 years with active or convalescent COVID-19. CDR3s include the opening cysteine and the closing phenylalanine or tryptophan. The D gene is left open where the match is weak. Size tells how often a clone was seen (once, few, many) or the class of an expanded clone, and some rows leave it out.

J | D | size | V | DNA | CDR3
TRBJ2-7 | NA | NA | TRBV27 | TGTGCCAGCAGTTGGGCGTCTAGCAGCTACGAGCAGTACTTC | CASSWASSSYEQYF
TRBJ1-6 | NA | NA | TRBV10-1 | TGCGCCACCCACCAACTAAGGGATGAGGGTAATTCACCCCTCCACTTT | CATHQLRDEGNSPLHF
TRBJ2-3 | TRBD1 | NA | TRBV3-1/TRBV3-2 | TGTGCCAGCAGCCAAGCGGGGACAGACTCCACAGATACGCAGTATTTT | CASSQAGTDSTDTQYF
TRBJ1-5 | TRBD1 | NA | TRBV5-4 | TGTGCCAGCGCAGTACAGGGGAGCAATCAGCCCCAGCATTTT | CASAVQGSNQPQHF
TRBJ1-2 | NA | NA | TRBV28 | TGTGCCAGCAGTTTTGAGTTTAACTATGGCTACACCTTC | CASSFEFNYGYTF
TRBJ2-3 | NA | NA | TRBV3-1/TRBV3-2 | TGTGCCAGCAGCCAACTTTCCATGAGGGAGAGCGGCACAGATACGCAGTATTTT | CASSQLSMRESGTDTQYF
TRBJ2-7 | NA | NA | TRBV6-2/TRBV6-3 | TGTGCCAGCAGTTACGAGAGCGGAGGCAGAACCTACGAGCAGTACTTC | CASSYESGGRTYEQYF
TRBJ1-2 | TRBD1 | NA | TRBV6-5 | TGTGCCAGCAGTTTTCAGGGGGGTCGAGGCTATGGCTACACCTTC | CASSFQGGRGYGYTF
TRBJ2-7 | NA | NA | TRBV7-8 | TGTGCCAGCAGTTATACAGGCTCCGAGCAGTACTTC | CASSYTGSEQYF
TRBJ2-5 | TRBD2 | once | TRBV7-2 | TGTGCCAGCAGCCCTCGGACTAGCGGGACCCAAGAGACCCAGTACTTC | CASSPRTSGTQETQYF
TRBJ1-1 | NA | NA | TRBV6-5 | TGTGCCAGCAGGTCAGGGGAGATGTGGTCTGAAGCTTTCTTT | CASRSGEMWSEAFF
TRBJ1-2 | NA | NA | TRBV25-1 | TGTGCCAGCAGTGCCCGGGACAACTCAAATGGTGATGGCTACACCTTC | CASSARDNSNGDGYTF
TRBJ1-4 | NA | NA | TRBV2 | TGTGCCAGCTCGATAGGCAGACTTAATGAAAAACTGTTTTTT | CASSIGRLNEKLFF
TRBJ2-7 | NA | NA | TRBV19 | TGTGCCAGTAACCGTATCCCCCAGTTTGGCGGGGTTACCTACGAGCAGTACTTC | CASNRIPQFGGVTYEQYF
TRBJ1-2 | TRBD1 | NA | TRBV28 | TGTGCCAGCAGTTTAGGGGGACAGGGGGCCACCATCTATGGCTACACCTTC | CASSLGGQGATIYGYTF
TRBJ1-2 | NA | NA | TRBV4-3 | TGCGCCAGCAGCCAAGGGGGGGGGCACAACTATGGCTACACCTTC | CASSQGGGHNYGYTF
TRBJ2-2 | TRBD2 | NA | TRBV11-2 | TGTGCCAGCAGCTGGGTAGCGGGCGAAACGAACACCGGGGAGCTGTTTTTT | CASSWVAGETNTGELFF
TRBJ1-6 | TRBD1 | once | TRBV10-3 | TGTGCCATCAGAACAGGGGGTAATTCACCCCTCCACTTT | CAIRTGGNSPLHF
TRBJ1-4 | NA | NA | TRBV28 | TGTGCCAGCAGTTTCCCAGGGCTCGGCTACATGGCTAATGAAAAACTGTTTTTT | CASSFPGLGYMANEKLFF
TRBJ2-5 | TRBD1 | NA | TRBV7-9 | TGTGCCAGCAGCTCGATTTCCGGGACAGGGAGAATAAGAGAGACCCAGTACTTC | CASSSISGTGRIRETQYF
TRBJ2-2 | TRBD1 | NA | TRBV7-3 | TGTGCCAGCAGCTTACTAGGGACAGCGAACACCGGGGAGCTGTTTTTT | CASSLLGTANTGELFF
TRBJ2-1 | TRBD2 | NA | TRBV9 | TGTGCCAGCAGCGTGGGACTAGCGGGATACAATGAGCAGTTCTTC | CASSVGLAGYNEQFF
TRBJ1-5 | NA | NA | TRBV7-2 | TGTGCCAGCAGCTTCGCCTCGGGACAGCCCCAGCATTTT | CASSFASGQPQHF
TRBJ2-7 | NA | NA | TRBV6-2/TRBV6-3 | TGTGCCAGCAGTTATAACGGGGGCTCCTACGAGCAGTACTTC | CASSYNGGSYEQYF
TRBJ2-2 | NA | NA | TRBV7-6 | TGTGCCAGCAGCTTAGCGAGGGGGACCGCGAACACCGGGGAGCTGTTTTTT | CASSLARGTANTGELFF
TRBJ1-1 | NA | NA | TRBV29-1 | TGCAGCGTGCGGGAAGCAGGCACTGAAGCTTTCTTT | CSVREAGTEAFF
TRBJ1-1 | NA | NA | TRBV11-3 | TGTGCCAGCAGCTCAAAGGGGACTGAAGCTTTCTTT | CASSSKGTEAFF
TRBJ1-4 | NA | NA | TRBV10-3 | TGTGCCACCAGCTCAGGGATCTCCACTAATGAAAAACTGTTTTTT | CATSSGISTNEKLFF
TRBJ1-1 | TRBD1 | few | TRBV4-3 | TGCGCCAGCAGCCAAGAGATGGGTGTACAGGGGACTGAAGCTTTCTTT | CASSQEMGVQGTEAFF
TRBJ2-1 | TRBD2 | NA | TRBV7-2 | TGTGCCAGCAGCTCCGGGACTAGGTCCTACAATGAGCAGTTCTTC | CASSSGTRSYNEQFF
TRBJ1-2 | TRBD1 | few | TRBV28 | TGTGCCAGCAGTAGGGGACAGGGGTACGGCTACACCTTC | CASSRGQGYGYTF
TRBJ1-4 | TRBD1 | NA | TRBV4-3 | TGCGCCAGCAGCCTCGACAGGGGGCGTGAAAAACTGTTTTTT | CASSLDRGREKLFF
TRBJ2-1 | TRBD2 | NA | TRBV7-2 | TGTGCCAGCAGCTTAGCGGGACTAGTACCCAATGAGCAGTTCTTC | CASSLAGLVPNEQFF
TRBJ1-1 | TRBD1 | NA | TRBV5-1 | TGCGCCAGCAGTACACAGGGGTCGACGACCACTGAAGCTTTCTTT | CASSTQGSTTTEAFF
TRBJ1-2 | TRBD1 | NA | TRBV28 | TGTGCCAGCAGTTTAAACGCAGGGGGCTATGGCTACACCTTC | CASSLNAGGYGYTF
TRBJ1-6 | NA | NA | TRBV19 | TGTGCCAGTAGTATACTCGTGGGCCCCGGTGACTCACCCCTCCACTTT | CASSILVGPGDSPLHF
TRBJ1-2 | NA | few | TRBV27 | TGTGCCAGCAGCCCAAGGGGAAACTATGGCTACACCTTC | CASSPRGNYGYTF
TRBJ2-3 | NA | NA | TRBV11-2 | TGTGCCAGCAGCTTAGTTGTGGGGGCCTACACAGATACGCAGTATTTT | CASSLVVGAYTDTQYF
TRBJ2-3 | NA | few | TRBV4-3 | TGCGCCAGCAGCCAAGACGGGGGGCCGGATACGCAGTATTTT | CASSQDGGPDTQYF
TRBJ1-2 | TRBD1 | once | TRBV7-2 | TGTGCCAGCAGCTTAGTCTCTGGACAGGGTTCTTTAGTTGGGGATGGCTACACCTTC | CASSLVSGQGSLVGDGYTF
TRBJ1-6 | NA | NA | TRBV2 | TGTGCGGCCCACAGGAGCTCCTATAATTCACCCCTCCACTTT | CAAHRSSYNSPLHF